In its sample, the clone carrying this T cell receptor (beta chain) is medium-sized (0.01 to 0.1%). Its antigen is as yet unknown. These data belong to a study of immune heterogeneity within non-small cell lung tumors. Study observations and caveats: Different tumor locations in one patient shared dominant CDR3 beta clonotypes yet harbored unique high-frequency clones. Some T-cell receptor beta clonotypes occurred at high frequency. These high-frequency clonotypes were largely distinct between individual patients.

Trimming removed 3 bases from V and 0 bases from J, with 21 bases in between. CDR1 and CDR2 (germline): LGHDT, YNNKEL (reference sequence). The CDR3 length is 19 residues. Bulk tumor genomic DNA was the template, and each sample received 600 ng. Several biopsies per primary tumor were taken during surgery, spaced as far apart as possible. Patients had untreated, newly diagnosed non-small cell lung cancer and underwent curative surgery. The donors had newly diagnosed non-small cell lung cancer and underwent surgery intended to cure it. TCR beta CDR3 regions came from multiplex PCR with 32 forward V and 13 reverse J primers. One entry per CDR3 protein results from TCRdb running MiXCR on the multiplex PCR reads. This sample yields just over 15,000 distinct CDR3 sequences, of which less than 35% are seen a single time; less than 5% belongs to the top ten.

V and J are TRBV3-1 and TRBJ1-3; TRBD1 is a possible D gene (5 bases). The clonotype comes from a middle-aged man with non-small cell lung cancer. The sample consisted of lung tumor tissue. The CDR3 sequence is CASSQKTAITISSGNTIYF. Written as DNA, the CDR3 is TGTGCCAGCAGCCAGAAGACAGCCATCACGATTTCCTCTGGAAACACCATATATTTT.